This note documents a single TCR beta chain sequence. Its antigen is as yet unknown. The data are from a study of T cell responses to AZD1222 COVID-19 vaccine. Notes on the study in general: Reportedly, nearly half the spike-specific TCRs target unmutated variant regions. Increased Spike-specific TCR breadth and depth were observed after two AZD1222 doses. A mostly white British donor set with more females was recruited, and clonal diversity was possibly underestimated. Scientists sampled the repertoires only once the peak T cell response had passed.

The J segment lost 4 bases and the V segment lost 6 bases, leaving 11 bases of the junction unmatched. The CDR3 sequence is 16 residues long. CDR1 is LNHDA, CDR2 SQIVND, per germline (reference sequence). Some clones are missing from TCRdb's copy, which holds only in-frame ones; the method was immunoSEQ multiplex PCR. The sample carries roughly 120,000 clones, 70% to 90% recorded once. The sequence came from an adult in good health. The sample was peripheral blood, taken on day 0 of MenACWY control vaccination. V gene TRBV19 combines with J gene TRBJ1-5, with TRBD1 matching over 8 bases. The CDR3 loop reads CASRTNDRGKNQPQHF. DNA for the CDR3: TGTGCCAGTAGGACCAATGACAGGGGTAAAAATCAGCCCCAGCATTTT.